This T cell receptor beta chain is from a study of regulatory T cells in long-lasting Graves disease (dated by TCRdb to the early 2020s). Describing the broader study: To count as having persistent Graves' disease, a patient had to have received antithyroid drug treatment for over 5 years with TSH receptor autoantibodies remaining persistently positive. Patients with persistent Graves' disease were compared with patients with newly diagnosed Graves' disease using TCR sequencing and RNA sequencing of peripheral blood. The study was registered as a clinical trial and conducted in China. A total of around 33 samples were covered by TCR sequencing, comprising some 13 persistent and approximately 20 newly diagnosed Graves' disease patients. In the clinical cohort, patients with persistent Graves' disease had used antithyroid drugs for an average of approximately eleven years. General findings and caveats noted by the study authors: Only peripheral blood was studied, because thyroid tissue, the primary lesion, was inaccessible. Persistent patients shared more public clonotypes among themselves (around 2,700) than newly diagnosed patients did (roughly 920). The authors noted that the small sample size was a limitation that may lower accuracy. Sequencing and analysis were limited to the TCR beta chain. Persistent disease showed preferential use of TRBV28, TRBJ1-2 and TRBJ2-5, whereas newly diagnosed disease favored TRBV20-1 and TRBJ2-1. Persistent Graves' disease patients showed lower TCR Shannon entropy and fewer highly expanded clones than newly diagnosed patients, suggesting clonal expansion.

Trimming accounts for 4 bases at V and 2 bases at J, while the number of junction bases matched to no gene is 2. Counted from cysteine to phenylalanine, this CDR3 has 13 amino acids. The kept DNA is CDR3 alone, 39 bases in frame from the first base. Sequences MNHEY (CDR1) and SVGEGT (CDR2) are obtained from the germline V gene. Receptor amplification or capture employed multiplex PCR. Reads for this sample came from an Illumina HiSeq 4000. TCR beta libraries were built with iRepertoire HTBI primers and Arm-PCR amplification of CDR3 regions. Before sequencing, the PCR products went through gel purification. Processing in the source paper ran as follows. Gene usage analysis of CDR3 amino acid clonotypes used the 55 to 80 TRBV and more than 13 TRBJ segments found across samples. COPE and FqMerger were used to merge filtered high-quality paired reads into contigs. BLAST was used to align contigs to IMGT TRBV, TRBD and TRBJ reference genes, with CDR3 defined following IMGT. Clonotypes above 0.1% frequency were classified as highly expanded clones. Shannon entropy was used to measure repertoire diversity, and the Gini coefficient was used to measure V-J evenness. A clonotype found in more than one individual was treated as public. TCRdb reran the public reads through fastp at Q25 and MiXCR, keeping productive beta chains. CDR3 protein sequences are deduplicated, and each keeps its most common genes and DNA. Clone size and V and J calls follow TCRdb, not the original study. The sample includes about half a million distinct CDR3 sequences, with 20% to 25% observed a single time. The ten largest clones take up 13% of the sample.

Read against the paper, the sample's time point label means: persistent/refractory GD, antithyroid drugs over 5 years with positive TRAb. RNA was extracted from PBMCs in TRIzol for both TCR sequencing and RNA sequencing. The diagnosis of Graves' disease followed American Thyroid Association guidelines. The patients came from an endocrinology department in Xi'an, China. Each patient gave about 10 milliliters of peripheral blood, collected in an EDTA anticoagulant tube. PBMCs were isolated by Ficoll Paque Plus density gradient separation without further T cell sorting. An Agilent 2100 Bioanalyzer and agarose gel were used to check RNA quality, while a NanoDrop 2000 measured RNA concentration. This clonotype was counted at least ten times. Its antigen remains unidentified. Base qualities are not at hand, and no much larger clone is one base apart.

This receptor was obtained from a female donor with Graves disease. The sequenced sample was peripheral blood mononuclear cells (PBMCs), obtained when the disease was refractory, from a patient treated with antithyroid drugs. Rearrangement joined TRBV6-2 or TRBV6-3 to TRBJ2-7, with 7 central nucleotides matching TRBD1. The CDR3: CASSWDSPYEQYF. The bases read TGTGCCAGCAGTTGGGACAGTCCCTACGAGCAGTACTTC.